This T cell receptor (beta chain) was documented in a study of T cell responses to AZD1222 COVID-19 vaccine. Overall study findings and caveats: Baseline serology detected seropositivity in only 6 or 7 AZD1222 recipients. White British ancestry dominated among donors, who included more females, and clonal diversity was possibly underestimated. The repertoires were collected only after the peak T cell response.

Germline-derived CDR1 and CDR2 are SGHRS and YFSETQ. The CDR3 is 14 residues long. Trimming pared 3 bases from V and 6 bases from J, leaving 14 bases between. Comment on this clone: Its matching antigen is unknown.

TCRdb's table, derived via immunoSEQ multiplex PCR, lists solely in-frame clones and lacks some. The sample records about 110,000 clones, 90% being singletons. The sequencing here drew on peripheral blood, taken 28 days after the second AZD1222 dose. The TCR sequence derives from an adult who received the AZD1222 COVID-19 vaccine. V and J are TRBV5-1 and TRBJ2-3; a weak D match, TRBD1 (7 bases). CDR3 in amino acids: CASSYQGGADTQYF. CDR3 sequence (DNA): TGCGCCAGCAGCTACCAGGGGGGCGCTGATACGCAGTATTTT. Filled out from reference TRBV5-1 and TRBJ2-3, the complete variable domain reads KAGVTQTPRYLIKTRGQQVTLSCSPISGHRSVSWYQQTPGQGLQFLFEYFSETQRNKGNFPGRFSGRQFSNSRSEMNVSTLELGDSALYLCASSYQGGADTQYFGPGTRLTVL.